What follows are 23 T cell receptor beta chains derived from one specimen sequenced in a study of T-cell memory formation after mild COVID-19 (dated by TCRdb to the early 2020s). The method was 5' RACE. The instrument was an Illumina NovaSeq 6000. Using fastp trimming at Q25 and MiXCR clonotype assembly, TCRdb reanalyzed the public sequencing data and kept in-frame beta chains. Merged by CDR3 protein, the rows form single entries marked with the most common genes and DNA. This sample holds roughly 340,000 distinct CDR3 sequences; under 25% were observed only once. 21% of the sample lies in the top ten. The source material was PBMCs or a T cell subset sorted from them (not recorded which). The source of these receptors is a young man who had mild COVID-19 (a few samples of this study predate the infection). The sample titles of this study are shuffled in the database, so cell type and time point are left out; the donor was told from shared clones.

This chain uses TRBV6-1 with TRBJ1-5, with 11 positions matching TRBD1. The V gene's germline CDR1 is MNHNS and CDR2 SASEGT. The J segment lost 6 bases and the V segment lost 7 bases, leaving 8 bases of the junction unmatched. The CDR3 contains 15 residues. Written as DNA, the CDR3 is TGTGCCAGCACGGGGACAGGGGGAGTGGGTCAGCCCCAGCATTTT. Protein: CASTGTGGVGQPQHF.

This clonotype appeared a single time. Written as DNA, the CDR3 is TGTGCCTGGGGAGCCCCAGGGATCTATGGCTACACCTTC. Translated: CAWGAPGIYGYTF. The chain uses TRBV30 and TRBJ1-2; possibly TRBD1 for D (5 bases). The germline V and J ends were trimmed by 5 bases and 4 bases, with 14 bases remaining between them. From germline, CDR1 is GTSNPN and CDR2 SVGIG (reference sequence). The CDR3 totals 13 residues.

The chain carries TRBV7-9 and TRBJ2-5; D possibly corresponds to TRBD2 (6 bases). CDR3 length: 14 residues. The ends were cut back, 3 bases at V and 5 bases at J, with 13 bases in the middle. Germline V gene lookup returns CDR1 SEHNR and CDR2 FQNEAQ (reference sequence). The CDR3 bases are TGTGCCAGCAGCTTGAGAGGAGGGTTTGAGACCCAGTACTTC. Its translation: CASSLRGGFETQYF.

The V and J genes are TRBV7-9 and TRBJ2-2; 7 nucleotides align to TRBD2. Per the germline V gene, CDR1 is SEHNR and CDR2 is FQNEAQ (reference sequence). The ends lost 5 bases at V and 6 bases at J; junction bases unmatched: 9. CDR3 length: 15 amino acids. The CDR3 DNA is TGTGCCAGCAGCGATTGGGACCGGGAGGCCGGGGAGCTGTTTTTT. This encodes CASSDWDREAGELFF.

This clonotype was counted between two and nine times. This chain connects TRBV11-1 to TRBJ2-3; TRBD1 agrees at 7 bases. The V and J ends lost 0 bases and 1 base, in that order; junction bases with no gene match: 4. The CDR3 sequence is 16 residues long. Germline V gene data show CDR1 as SGHAT and CDR2 as FQDESV (reference sequence). This CDR3 is CASSLASGTGTDTQYF. As DNA, the CDR3 is TGTGCCAGCAGCTTAGCCTCCGGGACAGGCACAGATACGCAGTATTTT.

The table lists this clonotype with a few counts. The chain employs TRBV4-1 and TRBJ2-3, with TRBD2 identical over 14 bases. Germline-derived CDR1 and CDR2 are MGHRA and YSYEKL. This CDR3 region has 19 residues. Unmatched junction bases numbered 6, after V lost 1 base and J lost 0 bases. CDR3 bases: TGCGCCAGCAGCCAAGTTAGGACTAGCGGGGGGCTTAGCACAGATACGCAGTATTTT. Its protein is CASSQVRTSGGLSTDTQYF.

This clonotype was counted a few times. V is TRBV28 and J is TRBJ2-2; no definite D call. Germline V gene lookup returns CDR1 MDHEN and CDR2 SYDVKM. Trimming stripped 7 bases from V and 6 bases from J, with 9 bases between. This CDR3 has 12 amino acids. CDR3 nucleotide sequence: TGTGCCAGCACTCTCGTCTCCGGGGAGCTGTTTTTT. Translation: CASTLVSGELFF.

The CDR3 region is CASSYDGGGANTQYF. The CDR3 DNA reads TGTGCCAGCAGTTACGACGGCGGGGGGGCCAATACGCAGTATTTT. The chain uses TRBV6-2 or TRBV6-3 and TRBJ2-3, with 9 bases matching TRBD2. The junction had 7 bases not matched to a gene; V was cut back by 2 bases and J by 7 bases. Germline values: CDR1 MNHEY, CDR2 SVGEGT. CDR3 length: 15 residues.

This sequence joins TRBV19 and TRBJ2-1, with D uncertain. The CDR3 consists of 13 residues. The germline CDR1 and CDR2 sequences are LNHDA and SQIVND (reference sequence). V dropped 4 bases and J dropped 7 bases, with 11 bases sitting between them. The CDR3 here is CASSTGFLNEQFF. The CDR3 DNA follows: TGTGCCAGTAGTACAGGATTCCTAAATGAGCAGTTCTTC.

The J gene is TRBJ2-1, the V gene TRBV7-8; TRBD2 is a possible D gene (6 bases). Germline V gene lookup returns CDR1 SGHVS and CDR2 FQNEAQ. Between the trimmed V and J ends, which lost 1 base and 8 bases, there was a span of 12 bases. The CDR3 is 14 amino acids. The CDR3 here is CASSLEASVHEQFF. The CDR3, as DNA: TGTGCCAGCAGCTTAGAGGCTAGCGTACATGAGCAGTTCTTC. Complete variable domain (other parts from reference TRBV7-8 and TRBJ2-1): GAGVSQSPRYKVAKRGQDVALRCDPISGHVSLFWYQQALGQGPEFLTYFQNEAQLDKSGLPSDRFFAERPEGSVSTLKIQRTQQEDSAVYLCASSLEASVHEQFFGPGTRLTVL.

Many counts were recorded for this clonotype. V is TRBV7-2 and J is TRBJ2-7; TRBD1 is a possible D gene (6 bases). Deletions cut 0 bases from V and 3 bases from J, with 6 bases between. The length of the CDR3 is 13 residues. CDR1 SGHTA and CDR2 FQGNSA come from the germline V gene. In DNA form, the CDR3 reads TGTGCCAGCAGCTTAGCAGGGGGCTACGAGCAGTACTTC. It yields the protein CASSLAGGYEQYF.

This clonotype was counted only a few times. The J gene is TRBJ2-5, the V gene TRBV4-1; TRBD2 matches 8 bases. CDR3 size: 16 residues. J gave up 5 bases and V 5 bases, and 13 bases lay outside the gene matches. CDR1 and CDR2 from the germline V gene are MGHRA and YSYEKL. The CDR3 loop reads CASSEMTQTGGETQYF. The CDR3 nucleotides are TGCGCCAGCAGCGAAATGACCCAGACGGGAGGGGAGACCCAGTACTTC.

CDR3 protein: CASQGFGTEAFF. CDR3 nucleotide sequence: TGTGCCAGTCAGGGCTTTGGCACTGAAGCTTTCTTT. The chain combines TRBV28 with TRBJ1-1; possible D gene TRBD1, 5 bases. Germline CDR1 and CDR2: MDHEN and SYDVKM. V lost 9 bases and J 4 bases, leaving 12 bases between the germline ends. There are 12 residues in the CDR3.

The rearrangement uses TRBV5-4 and TRBJ2-1, with 10 bases that match TRBD2. Germline CDR1 SGHNT, CDR2 YYREEE (reference sequence). The CDR3 loop spans 18 amino acids. Unmatched junction bases numbered 6, after V lost 0 bases and J lost 0 bases. The CDR3 loop is CASSLDPLAGSSYNEQFF. The CDR3 DNA follows: TGTGCCAGCAGCTTGGACCCACTAGCGGGGAGCTCCTACAATGAGCAGTTCTTC.

In this sample, this clonotype turned up a few times. The rearrangement joins TRBV2 to TRBJ2-7; 12 bases are a match to TRBD1. The CDR3 covers 15 residues. Trimming took 7 bases from V and 1 from J; bases not matched to a gene: 5. Looked up from germline, CDR1 is SNHLY and CDR2 is FYNNEI. The CDR3 nucleotides are TGTGCCAGCAATGAGGGACAGGGGGCTTCCTACGAGCAGTACTTC. This sequence encodes CASNEGQGASYEQYF. The whole variable domain, filled in from reference TRBV2 and TRBJ2-7, reads EPEVTQTPSHQVTQMGQEVILRCVPISNHLYFYWYRQILGQKVEFLVSFYNNEISEKSEIFDDQFSVERPDGSNFTLKIRSTKLEDSAMYFCASNEGQGASYEQYFGPGTRLTVT.

V is TRBV6-2 or TRBV6-3 and J is TRBJ2-1, with 7 bases that match TRBD2. The CDR3 runs to 16 residues. Germline trimming cut 4 bases from V and 0 bases from J; bases unmatched to any gene: 6. The germline V gene has CDR1 MNHEY and CDR2 SVGEGT. CDR3 DNA: TGTGCCAGCAGTTCTAGCGGAGTCCACTCCTACAATGAGCAGTTCTTC. This translates into CASSSSGVHSYNEQFF.

The V and J genes are TRBV5-1 and TRBJ1-5; no clear D. Per germline, CDR1 SGHRS and CDR2 YFSETQ. CDR3 length equals 14 residues. The V gene lost 5 bases and the J gene lost 6 bases, with 15 bases spanning the gap. CDR3 in DNA: TGCGCCAGCAGGCAGGACTTTGGAGGTCAGCCCCAGCATTTT. Encoded protein: CASRQDFGGQPQHF.

This clonotype was counted between two and nine times. The rearrangement uses TRBV6-6 and TRBJ2-3, with 8 nucleotides matching TRBD2. CDR3 length: 14 residues. The J segment lost 1 base and the V segment lost 6 bases, leaving 3 bases of the junction unmatched. Per germline, CDR1 MNHNY and CDR2 SVGAGI (reference sequence). CDR3 protein: CASRRSGGTDTQYF. DNA of the CDR3: TGTGCCAGCAGGCGTAGCGGGGGCACAGATACGCAGTATTTT.

The chain is built from TRBV2 and TRBJ1-4, with a possible D match to TRBD1 (5 bases). Germline CDR1 SNHLY, CDR2 FYNNEI. V gave up 8 bases and J gave up 0 bases, with 22 bases separating them. The CDR3 consists of 18 residues. CDR3 DNA: TGTGCCAGCTGCCTATGGTTGGGGACGGAGGCAACTAATGAAAAACTGTTTTTT. Translated: CASCLWLGTEATNEKLFF.

This clonotype was recorded many times. The chain recombines TRBV11-2 with TRBJ2-5, with a weak D call TRBD2 (6 bases). There are 14 residues in the CDR3. Trimming took 1 base from V and 5 from J, leaving 11 bases between them. Per germline, CDR1 SGHAT and CDR2 FQNNGV. The CDR3 sequence is CASSLAGGAETQYF. The DNA of the CDR3 is TGTGCCAGCAGCTTAGCGGGCGGGGCCGAGACCCAGTACTTC. Filled out from reference TRBV11-2 and TRBJ2-5, the complete variable domain reads EAGVAQSPRYKIIEKRQSVAFWCNPISGHATLYWYQQILGQGPKLLIQFQNNGVVDDSQLPKDRFSAERLKGVDSTLKIQPAKLEDSAVYLCASSLAGGAETQYFGPGTRLLVL.

There are a few counts of this clonotype. The chain combines TRBV4-1 with TRBJ2-7, with D perhaps matching TRBD1 or TRBD2 (5 bases each). V was pared by 4 bases and J by 3 bases, with 13 bases between. Germline CDR1 reads MGHRA; CDR2 reads YSYEKL. The CDR3 contains 14 residues. The CDR3 is CASSPRAGSYEQYF. The CDR3 DNA sequence: TGCGCCAGCAGCCCGAGGGCAGGGAGCTACGAGCAGTACTTC.

This clonotype was seen more than once but under ten times. The chain combines TRBV6-2 or TRBV6-3 with TRBJ1-5; D uncertain. The CDR3 length is 12 residues. V was shortened by 3 bases and J by 5 bases, with 5 bases between the two germline ends. Looked up from germline, CDR1 is MNHEY and CDR2 is SVGEGT. The CDR3 is CASSYKYQPQHF. CDR3 coding DNA: TGTGCCAGCAGTTATAAGTATCAGCCCCAGCATTTT.

The table lists this clonotype with a count of one. The chain couples TRBV3-1 to TRBJ2-5, with a tentative D call TRBD2 (5 bases). The CDR3 covers 17 residues. V lost 0 bases and J 4 bases, leaving 18 bases between the germline ends. Germline assignment: CDR1 LGHDT and CDR2 YNNKEL (reference sequence). The CDR3: CASSQDRDHDLGETQYF. CDR3 bases: TGTGCCAGCAGCCAAGATCGGGATCACGACCTCGGAGAGACCCAGTACTTC.